This T cell receptor beta chain was recovered during a study of blood T cell repertoires in COVID-19. About the study: Samples of COVID-19 (acute and convalescent) were obtained from the United States, Italy and Spain. From T cells, B-cell-depleted T cells, or PBMCs came the material, which was cDNA or gDNA.

In the authors' workflow: Amplifying reference gene primers gave estimates of nucleated cell counts. Profiled with immunoSEQ multiplex PCR; TCRdb holds only in-frame clones, not every one. The V and J calls and the clone size are those of that table, but D and trimming were determined from the DNA. The sample consists of hundreds of thousands of clones, about 90% of them appearing once. The length of the CDR3 is 16 residues. CDR1 is SGHNT and CDR2 is YYREEE in the germline V gene (reference sequence). Between the trimmed V and J ends, which lost 5 bases and 3 bases, there was a span of 17 bases. The receptor was isolated from a woman between 18 and 29 years old who had recovered from COVID-19. Sequenced material: peripheral blood. The V gene is TRBV5-4, the J gene TRBJ2-2; perhaps TRBD2 as D (6 bases). For the CDR3, the DNA is TGTGCCAGCAGGAACGGACCCGGGGAGGACACCGGGGAGCTGTTTTTT. It translates to CASRNGPGEDTGELFF. Drawing the rest from reference TRBV5-4 and TRBJ2-2, the complete variable domain is ETGVTQSPTHLIKTRGQQVTLRCSSQSGHNTVSWYQQALGQGPQFIFQYYREEENGRGNFPPRFSGLQFPNYSSELNVNALELDDSALYLCASRNGPGEDTGELFFGEGSRLTVL.